The clone carrying this TCR beta chain was observed a handful of times. Its antigen is undetermined. This specimen comes from a study of T cell repertoires in cytomegalovirus infection. Looking at the study overall: TCR beta signatures that were public indicated CMV infection and matching HLA type. Study-wide results and limits: Clonotype analysis showed dominance of the ex vivo response by HLA-C-restricted CMV-specific TCR beta clonotypes. Cumulated frequencies of public TCR beta families served to identify carriers of CMV plus the relevant HLA.

One entry per CDR3 protein results from TCRdb running MiXCR on the reads. The profile shows some 680,000 distinct CDR3 sequences, 35% of them singletons. The CDR3 has 17 amino acids. Trimming took 3 bases from V and 3 from J; bases not matched to a gene: 10. Germline V gives CDR1 MGHDK, CDR2 SYGVNS. V gene TRBV25-1 combines with J gene TRBJ2-2; TRBD1 matches at 7 bases. Sequencing input: PBMCs. The clonotype originates from a human donor in good health (CMV status not recorded). Some clones in this sample may be carry-over from other donors' samples. The CDR3 nucleotides read TGTGCCAGCAGTGATCCTCGTGCAGGGGGATACACCGGGGAGCTGTTTTTT. This encodes CASSDPRAGGYTGELFF.